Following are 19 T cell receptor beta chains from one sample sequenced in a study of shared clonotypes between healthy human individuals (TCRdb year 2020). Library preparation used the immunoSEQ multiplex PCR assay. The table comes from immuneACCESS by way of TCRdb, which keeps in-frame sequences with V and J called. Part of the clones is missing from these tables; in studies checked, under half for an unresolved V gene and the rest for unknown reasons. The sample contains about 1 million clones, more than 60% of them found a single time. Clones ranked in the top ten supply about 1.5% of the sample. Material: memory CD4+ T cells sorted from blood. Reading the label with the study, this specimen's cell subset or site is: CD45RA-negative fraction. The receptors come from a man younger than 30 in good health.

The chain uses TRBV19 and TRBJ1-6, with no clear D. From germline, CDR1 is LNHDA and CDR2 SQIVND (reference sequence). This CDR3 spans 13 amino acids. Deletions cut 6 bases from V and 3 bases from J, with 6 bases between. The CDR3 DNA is TGTGCCAGTAGCCGAGGCTATAATTCACCCCTCCACTTT. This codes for CASSRGYNSPLHF.

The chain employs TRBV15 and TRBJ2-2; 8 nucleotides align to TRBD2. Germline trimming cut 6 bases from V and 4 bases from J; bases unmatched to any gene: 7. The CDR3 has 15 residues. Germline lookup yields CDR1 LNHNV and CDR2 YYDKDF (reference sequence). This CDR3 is CATSSGTRGTGELFF. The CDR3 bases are TGTGCCACCAGTTCCGGGACTAGAGGCACCGGGGAGCTGTTTTTT.

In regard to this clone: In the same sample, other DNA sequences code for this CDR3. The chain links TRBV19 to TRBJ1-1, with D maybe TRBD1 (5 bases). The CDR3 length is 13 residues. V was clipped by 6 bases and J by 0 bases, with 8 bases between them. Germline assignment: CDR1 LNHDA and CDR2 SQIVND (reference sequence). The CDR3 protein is CASSRGVNTEAFF. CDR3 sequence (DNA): TGTGCCAGTAGCCGAGGGGTGAACACTGAAGCTTTCTTT.

The CDR3 is CASIDRAISNQPQHF. The CDR3, as DNA: TGTGCCAGTATCGATCGAGCCATTAGCAATCAGCCCCAGCATTTT. The chain links TRBV19 to TRBJ1-5; D is uncertain. CDR3 length equals 15 residues. Germline CDR1 reads LNHDA; CDR2 reads SQIVND (reference sequence). Trimming shortened V by 7 bases and J by 0 bases, and 13 bases separated the two germline ends.

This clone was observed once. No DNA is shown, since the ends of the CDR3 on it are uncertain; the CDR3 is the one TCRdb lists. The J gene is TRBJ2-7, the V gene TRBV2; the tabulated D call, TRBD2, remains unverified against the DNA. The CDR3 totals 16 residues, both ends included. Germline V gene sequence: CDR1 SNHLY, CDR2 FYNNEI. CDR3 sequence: CASTVLGAGGTYEQYF.

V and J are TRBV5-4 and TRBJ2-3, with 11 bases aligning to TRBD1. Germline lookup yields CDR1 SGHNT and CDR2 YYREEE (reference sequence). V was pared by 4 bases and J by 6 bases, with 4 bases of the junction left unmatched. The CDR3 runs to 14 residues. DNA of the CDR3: TGTGCCAGCAGCCCGGGACAGGGGGACGATACGCAGTATTTT. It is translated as CASSPGQGDDTQYF.

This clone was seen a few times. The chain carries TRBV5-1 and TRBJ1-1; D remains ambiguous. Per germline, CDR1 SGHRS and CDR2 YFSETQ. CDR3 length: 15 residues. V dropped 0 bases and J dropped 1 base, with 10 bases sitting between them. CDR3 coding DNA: TGCGCCAGCAGCTTGGGGGCTACAAGGAACACTGAAGCTTTCTTT. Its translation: CASSLGATRNTEAFF.

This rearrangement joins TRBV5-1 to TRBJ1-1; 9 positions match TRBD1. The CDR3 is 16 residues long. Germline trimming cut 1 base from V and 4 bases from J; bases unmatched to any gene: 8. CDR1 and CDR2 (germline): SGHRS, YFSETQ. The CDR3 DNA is TGCGCCAGCAGCTTGAACAGGGGGCACGGGGGCACTGAAGCTTTCTTT. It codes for CASSLNRGHGGTEAFF.

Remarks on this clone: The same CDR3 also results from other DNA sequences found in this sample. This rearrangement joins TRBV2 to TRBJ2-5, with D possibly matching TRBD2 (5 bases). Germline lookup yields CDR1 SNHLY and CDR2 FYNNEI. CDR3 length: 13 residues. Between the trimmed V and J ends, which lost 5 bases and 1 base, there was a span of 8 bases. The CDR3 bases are TGTGCCAGCAGTCGGGGAATCCAAGAGACCCAGTACTTC. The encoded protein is CASSRGIQETQYF.

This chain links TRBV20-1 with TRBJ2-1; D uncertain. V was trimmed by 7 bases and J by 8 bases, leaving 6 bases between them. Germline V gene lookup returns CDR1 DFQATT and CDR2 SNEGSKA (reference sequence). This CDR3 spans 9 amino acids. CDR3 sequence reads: CSVSDEQFF. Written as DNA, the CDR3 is TGCAGTGTTTCCGATGAGCAGTTCTTC.

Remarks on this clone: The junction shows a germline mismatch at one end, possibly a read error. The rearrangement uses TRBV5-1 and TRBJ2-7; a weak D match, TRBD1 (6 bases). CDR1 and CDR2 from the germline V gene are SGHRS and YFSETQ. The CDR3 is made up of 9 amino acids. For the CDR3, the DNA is TGCGCCAGAACAGGGCGACCGGGCTTC. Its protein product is CARTGRPGF.

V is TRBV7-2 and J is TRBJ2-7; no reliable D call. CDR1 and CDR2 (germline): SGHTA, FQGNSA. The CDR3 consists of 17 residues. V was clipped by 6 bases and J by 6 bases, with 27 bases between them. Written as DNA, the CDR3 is TGTGCCAGCAGGTTTCTTCCCTCGGACGGAGCTTTGGGCGAGCAGTACTTC. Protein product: CASRFLPSDGALGEQYF.

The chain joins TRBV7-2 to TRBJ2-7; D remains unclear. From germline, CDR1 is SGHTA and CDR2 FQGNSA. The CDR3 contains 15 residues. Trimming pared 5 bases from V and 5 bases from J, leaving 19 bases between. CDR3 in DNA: TGTGCCAGCAGCCACCAGACACCGGCAGCTGACGAGCAGTACTTC. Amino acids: CASSHQTPAADEQYF.

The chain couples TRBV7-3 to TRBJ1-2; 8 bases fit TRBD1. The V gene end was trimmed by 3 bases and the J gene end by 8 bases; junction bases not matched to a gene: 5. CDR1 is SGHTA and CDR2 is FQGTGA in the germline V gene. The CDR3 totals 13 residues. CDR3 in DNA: TGTGCCAGCAGCTTGACAGGGGCTGAGGGCTACACCTTC. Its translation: CASSLTGAEGYTF.

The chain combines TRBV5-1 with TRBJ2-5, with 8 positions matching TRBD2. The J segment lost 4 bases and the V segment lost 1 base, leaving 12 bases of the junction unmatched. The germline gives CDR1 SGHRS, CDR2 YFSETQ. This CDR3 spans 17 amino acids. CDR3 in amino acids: CASSLSPGLAGGETQYF. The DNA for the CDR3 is TGCGCCAGCAGCTTGTCCCCAGGGCTAGCGGGCGGAGAGACCCAGTACTTC.

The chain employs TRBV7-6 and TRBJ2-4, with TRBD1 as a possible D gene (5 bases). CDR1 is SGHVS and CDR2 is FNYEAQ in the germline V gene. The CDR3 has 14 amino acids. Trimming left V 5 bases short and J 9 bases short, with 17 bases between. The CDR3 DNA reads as TGTGCCAGCAGCCAAGGCGGCCAGGGCGGCATTCAGTACTTC. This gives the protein CASSQGGQGGIQYF.

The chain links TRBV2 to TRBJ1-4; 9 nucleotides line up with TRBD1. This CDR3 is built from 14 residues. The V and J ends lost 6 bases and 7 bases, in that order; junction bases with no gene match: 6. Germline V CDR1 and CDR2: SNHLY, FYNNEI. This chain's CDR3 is CASSYTGGSEKLFF. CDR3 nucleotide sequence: TGTGCCAGCAGCTACACAGGGGGCTCTGAAAAACTGTTTTTT.

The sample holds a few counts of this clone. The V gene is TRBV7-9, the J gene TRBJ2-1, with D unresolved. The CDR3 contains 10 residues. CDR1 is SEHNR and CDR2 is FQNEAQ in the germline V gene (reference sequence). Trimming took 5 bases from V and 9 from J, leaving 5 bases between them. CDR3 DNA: TGTGCCAGCAGCACTATTGAGCAGTTCTTC. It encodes CASSTIEQFF.

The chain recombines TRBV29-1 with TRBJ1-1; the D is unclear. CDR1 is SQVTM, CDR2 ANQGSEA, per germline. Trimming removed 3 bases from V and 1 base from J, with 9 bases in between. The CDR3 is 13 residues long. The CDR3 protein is CSVDPTRNTEAFF. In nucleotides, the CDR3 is TGCAGCGTTGACCCTACACGGAACACTGAAGCTTTCTTT.